Below, one T cell receptor (beta chain) is given with its context. This clonotype was counted between two and nine times. The antigen this receptor binds is unknown. Base qualities are not provided; no much larger clone lies one nucleotide away. This sample was taken from a study of T-cell memory formation after mild COVID-19 (dated by TCRdb to the early 2020s). In the study overall: TCR sequence clusters from the two donors were largely donor specific. In a couple of donors, T-cell clones that expanded and contracted after mild COVID-19 were tracked by sequencing TCRalpha and TCRbeta repertoires over time. Two young, previously healthy adult volunteers, one female and one male, were included in the cohort.

Overall study outcomes, separate from this receptor: Balanced CD4/CD8 phenotypes were observed for clones contracting from day 15 to 85, whereas a bias towards CD4+ was observed for a second wave of clones expanding from day 15 to 37. Some responding clones were detected in pre-infection memory, suggesting pre-existing cross-reactive memory T cells joined the SARS-CoV-2 response. The second-wave clones that peaked on day 37 were not confirmed to be SARS-CoV-2 specific. Only a couple of mild cases were covered by the study, and larger cohorts that include severe cases with pre-infection samples were considered necessary. Contracting CD4+ clones turned up mainly in the CM and EM memory subsets, whereas EMRA was where CD8+ clones were enriched.

Ficoll-Paque density gradient centrifugation was the method used to isolate PBMCs. Between the V and J ends, shortened by 5 bases and 8 bases respectively, the junction contains 21 bases. From the cysteine up to the phenylalanine, the CDR3 has a length of 15 residues. CDR3 DNA is the only sequence kept; it has 45 bases, read in frame from the first base. From the germline V gene (reference sequence), CDR1 is SEHNR and CDR2 is FQNEAQ. TCRdb records Illumina NovaSeq 6000 as the sequencer. TCRalpha and TCRbeta cDNA libraries were constructed by 5'RACE with constant-segment primers, with sample barcodes and unique molecular identifiers being introduced. Trizol reagent was used to extract RNA from every sample. Amplification of the libraries took two PCR steps, and the second step added a second sample barcode plus Illumina TruSeq adapters. Sequencing of the libraries was done on an Illumina NovaSeq, producing 2 x 150 bp paired-end reads. As for the original processing: With migec v1.2.7, reads were demultiplexed and then collapsed into UMI-guided consensus sequences. Using mixcr v2.1.11, the UMI consensuses were aligned to TRA and TRB V and J templates and assembled into clonotypes. A clonotype was counted as expanded or contracted only when both edgeR and NoisET called the clonotype significant, with the noise models trained on biological replicates. For edgeR calls, the cutoffs were a false discovery rate-adjusted p below 0.01 and a log2 fold-change threshold of 1. As an exploratory analysis of dynamics, max-normalized trajectories of the 1000 most abundant clonotypes were examined by PCA with hierarchical clustering. The CD4 or CD8 phenotype of responding clones was assigned using the separately sequenced CD4+ and CD8+ repertoires. TCRdb handled the public reads itself, with Q25 trimming in fastp and clone calling in MiXCR, and kept productive beta chains. Merged by CDR3 protein, the rows form single entries marked with the most common genes and DNA. The V and J calls shown here were made by TCRdb, not taken from the authors' results. This sample gives about 470,000 distinct CDR3 sequences in total; roughly 18% of them show up just once. Together, the top ten hold 12% of the sample.

The sequenced material came from PBMCs or a T cell subset sorted from them (not recorded which). The clonotype was recovered from an adult woman who had mild COVID-19 (a few samples of this study predate the infection). The sample titles of this study are shuffled in the database, so cell type and time point are left out; the donor was told from shared clones. The sequence links TRBV7-9 to TRBJ1-2, and possibly TRBD1, on 6 matching bases. The nucleotide sequence reads TGTGCCAGCAGCGCCGGCGGGGGCGGTACTCGGGGCTACACCTTC. It encodes CASSAGGGGTRGYTF.